A selection of T cell receptor beta chains follows, all from one sample in a study of post-analysis software for immune sequencing data. TCRdb independently ran MiXCR on the PCR reads; one entry per CDR3 protein. The data show approximately 460,000 distinct CDR3 sequences, over 35% seen once. The specimen was blood. These receptors originate from a girl between 5 and 17 years old with multiple sclerosis. CDR3s include the opening cysteine and the closing phenylalanine or tryptophan. The D gene is left open where the match is weak. Where a row states a size, it is once, few, many or the class of an expanded clone; other rows omit it.

J gene | clone size | D gene | V gene | CDR3 protein | CDR3 DNA
TRBJ2-3 | once | TRBD2 | TRBV7-2 | CASGLRAGGNTDTQYF | TGTGCCAGCGGCTTACGGGCGGGAGGGAACACGGATACGCAGTATTTT
TRBJ2-1 | few | - | TRBV24-1 | CATSDFIGNEQFF | TGTGCCACCAGTGATTTTATCGGGAATGAGCAGTTCTTC
TRBJ2-1 | - | TRBD2 | TRBV7-2 | CASSLGILAGYNEQFF | TGTGCCAGCAGCTTAGGTATCCTAGCGGGATACAATGAGCAGTTCTTC
TRBJ1-5 | few | - | TRBV5-1 | CASSLQGPGNQPQHF | TGCGCCAGCAGCTTGCAGGGTCCGGGCAATCAGCCCCAGCATTTT
TRBJ2-7 | few | TRBD2 | TRBV5-1 | CASSLASSGTYEQYF | TGCGCCAGCAGCTTGGCCTCTAGCGGGACCTACGAGCAGTACTTC
TRBJ1-2 | - | - | TRBV12-3/TRBV12-4 | CVSSLATSGPGGYTF | TGTGTCAGCAGTTTAGCCACCTCGGGACCGGGGGGCTACACCTTC
TRBJ2-6 | - | TRBD1 | TRBV29-1 | CSVEEGQGASWANVLTF | TGCAGCGTTGAAGAGGGACAGGGGGCTTCTTGGGCCAACGTCCTGACTTTC
TRBJ2-7 | - | TRBD2 | TRBV12-3/TRBV12-4 | CASSLARTSGNEQYF | TGTGCCAGCAGTTTAGCGCGGACTAGCGGGAACGAGCAGTACTTC
TRBJ2-7 | few | TRBD1 | TRBV6-2/TRBV6-3 | CASRTAGTGKHEQYF | TGTGCCAGCAGGACAGCCGGGACAGGGAAACACGAGCAGTACTTC
TRBJ1-2 | - | - | TRBV28 | CASSSFYGYTF | TGTGCCAGCAGTTCATTCTATGGCTACACCTTC
TRBJ1-5 | - | TRBD1 | TRBV5-1 | CASSYGTGGDQPQHF | TGCGCCAGCAGCTACGGGACAGGGGGCGATCAGCCCCAGCATTTT
TRBJ2-7 | - | TRBD1 | TRBV10-3 | CAINPGGRSYEQYF | TGTGCCATCAATCCAGGGGGCAGGTCCTACGAGCAGTACTTC
TRBJ2-7 | few | - | TRBV3-1 | CASPKDGQYF | TGTGCCAGCCCCAAGGACGGGCAGTACTTC
TRBJ2-1 | - | TRBD2 | TRBV4-3 | CASSQDLSGSGSYNEQFF | TGCGCCAGCAGCCAAGATCTTAGCGGGAGCGGATCCTACAATGAGCAGTTCTTC
TRBJ1-5 | - | - | TRBV14 | CASSQKSRQRLSQPQHF | TGTGCCAGCAGCCAAAAGAGCCGGCAACGCCTAAGTCAGCCCCAGCATTTT
TRBJ2-7 | few | - | TRBV20-1 | CSARVWAGPSSYEQYF | TGCAGTGCTAGAGTGTGGGCGGGACCAAGCTCCTACGAGCAGTACTTC